Reported below is one TCR beta chain. Its recognized antigen is unknown. No base quality values were provided; no much bigger clone lies one nucleotide off. The CDR3 contains 15 residues, cysteine and phenylalanine counted. Only CDR3 DNA remains: 45 bases, in frame from the first base. Between the V and J ends, shortened by 7 bases and 7 bases respectively, the junction contains 19 bases. The germline V gene gives CDR1 as SGHDN and CDR2 as FVKESK. Synthetic TCR analog templates were spiked into each PCR so that absolute template abundance could be estimated from read counts. The immunoSEQ assay used bias-controlled V and J gene primers to amplify TCRbeta CDR3 regions from genomic DNA. Sequencing of rearranged TCRbeta segments was done at approximately 20X coverage. The authors' pipeline ran thus. Sequencing errors were corrected by clustering, and CDR3s were annotated against IMGT so that V, D and J genes could be assigned. Out-of-frame and stop-codon sequences were excluded, and only productive TCRbeta rearrangements were used in downstream analyses. To compute clonality, Shannon entropy was normalized by the log of the number of unique productive sequences and then subtracted from one. Clones differing between time points or between blood and tumor were identified by Fisher's exact test with Benjamini-Hochberg correction at adjusted p below 0.01. Here the immuneACCESS table is served through TCRdb, limited to in-frame sequences with V and J called. Missing clones are a known gap in these copies; in checked studies unresolved V genes cover under half, and the rest lacks a known reason. The V and J calls and clone size are taken from that table; D and trimming were inferred from the DNA. The sample table lists tens of thousands of clones, about 85% of them with a count of one. The ten largest account for approximately 3% of the sample.

The sample belongs to a study of PD-L1 blockade in urothelial cancer (dated by TCRdb to about 2017). In terms of the full investigation: Therapy was started in the mid-2010s for all patients, and atezolizumab 1,200 mg was administered intravenously every 3 weeks. An exploratory multi-omic analysis was conducted of the somatic, immune and clinical correlates of response to PD-L1 blockade with atezolizumab in urothelial cancer. Durable clinical benefit was achieved by nine patients and was not achieved by 20 patients. Blood samples were analyzed at 3 weeks after treatment start (second dose) and at 6 weeks after treatment start. About nine tenths of the roughly 30 patients were males with bladder-origin urothelial cancer, and about 65% of the roughly 29 reported a prior smoking history. Pretreatment tumor samples, along with matched peripheral blood collected serially before and after atezolizumab treatment, underwent TCR sequencing. Pretreatment blood TCR-seq was available for twenty-nine patients, at least one posttreatment blood collection was obtained for some 25 patients, and tumor TCR-seq was available for some 25 patients. A median of roughly 140,000 T cells and fewer than 85,000 unique TCRs was obtained from blood samples, and a median clonality of roughly 0.08 was observed. In the same patients, whole exome sequencing and RNA sequencing of pretreatment tumors were performed in addition to TCR sequencing. An ECOG performance status of 0 or 1 was recorded for the patients, and 0 to 3 prior chemotherapy regimens had been received by the patients. Durable clinical benefit meant progression-free survival longer than 6 months, and TCR features were also tested against progression-free and overall survival.

The time point label on this specimen signifies: peripheral blood 6 weeks after treatment start. A total of 25 to 30 patients with locally advanced or metastatic urothelial carcinoma, treated at Memorial Sloan Kettering on a trial protocol, made up the cohort. Peripheral blood mononuclear cells were collected pretreatment and during treatment, with between 1 and 8 total time points obtained per patient. The Qiagen DNeasy Blood extraction kit was used to purify genomic DNA from total PBMCs and from tumor samples. PBMCs were collected pretreatment and during treatment, and were isolated and stored as previously described. Beyond this particular receptor, the publication reports: At 3 weeks after the start of treatment, tumor-associated TCR clones in peripheral blood had expanded more in patients with durable benefit (n of about 21, p = 0.022). Improved progression-free and overall survival was associated with having pretreatment peripheral blood TCR clonality below the median. Because the sample size was small (n = 29) and many of the analyses were exploratory, the results are meant to be hypothesis-generating.

The receptor's source is a man between 65 and 85 years old with urothelial cancer. The sample in question was PBMCs, obtained around atezolizumab (anti-PD-L1) treatment. Here the chain combines TRBV14 and TRBJ1-4, and TRBD1 may be the D gene, going by 5 matching bases. The CDR3: CASNPTGAGSEKLFF. The DNA sequence reads TGTGCCAGCAACCCCACAGGAGCCGGGAGTGAAAAACTGTTTTTT.